What follows are 24 T cell receptor beta chains derived from one specimen sequenced in a study of cytomegalovirus exposure and HLA in healthy donors listed by TCRdb under 2017. Libraries were constructed by the immunoSEQ multiplex PCR assay. For the multiplex PCR, a mixture combining 60 forward primers for TCR Vbeta segments and 13 reverse primers for TCR Jbeta segments was used. The immuneACCESS repertoire file appears here via TCRdb, limited to in-frame rearrangements. These files lack a portion of the clones; in checked studies, under half of the deficit traces to unresolved V genes, and the cause of the others is not known. The sample table contains some 150,000 clones; only one count was recorded for approximately 82% of them. 1.4% of the sample is taken by the ten largest. The sequenced sample consisted of PBMCs. These receptors were obtained from a man younger than 45 in good health and CMV-seropositive.

This clone was seen just once. The genes are TRBV7-6 and TRBJ2-5, with no clear D. Deletions cut 6 bases from V and 2 bases from J, with 10 bases between. Per the germline V gene, CDR1 is SGHVS and CDR2 is FNYEAQ. The CDR3 has 13 amino acids. DNA of the CDR3: TGTGCCAGCAGTTCAATCCAGCAAGAGACCCAGTACTTC. Its translation: CASSSIQQETQYF.

The chain couples TRBV10-1 to TRBJ1-3, with D possibly matching TRBD1 (5 bases). Germline lookup yields CDR1 WNHNN and CDR2 SYGVQD (reference sequence). Between the trimmed V and J ends, which lost 7 bases and 0 bases, there was a span of 13 bases. This CDR3 is built from 15 residues. CDR3 residues: CASKGRASSGNTIYF. The CDR3 DNA reads as TGCGCCAGCAAGGGCAGGGCTTCCTCTGGAAACACCATATATTTT.

J is TRBJ2-1 and V is TRBV5-4; 16 bases align to TRBD2. Trimming removed 4 bases from V and 4 bases from J; junction bases left unmatched: 5. This CDR3 is 17 amino acids long. Looked up from germline, CDR1 is SGHNT and CDR2 is YYREEE (reference sequence). The CDR3 loop is CASSNPGLAGGYNEQFF. The CDR3 nucleotides read TGTGCCAGCAGCAATCCGGGACTAGCGGGGGGGTACAATGAGCAGTTCTTC.

This clone occurred once. The V and J genes are TRBV2 and TRBJ1-6, with a weak D call TRBD1 (5 bases). The germline V and J ends were trimmed by 2 bases and 9 bases, with 14 bases remaining between them. Germline CDR1 is SNHLY and CDR2 is FYNNEI. CDR3 length equals 15 residues. The CDR3 sequence: CASSERAGGSSPLHF. CDR3 sequence (DNA): TGTGCCAGCAGTGAAAGGGCCGGGGGAAGTTCACCCCTCCACTTT.

The gene calls are TRBV15 and TRBJ1-1; D may be TRBD1 (5 bases). CDR1 is LNHNV, CDR2 YYDKDF, per germline (reference sequence). Trimming pared 5 bases from V and 6 bases from J, leaving 13 bases between. The CDR3 is 13 residues long. CDR3 region: CATSSPGGAEAFF. The DNA for the CDR3 is TGTGCCACCAGCTCCCCCGGGGGTGCTGAAGCTTTCTTT. The full variable domain, in which reference TRBV15 and TRBJ1-1 provide the parts outside the CDR3, is DAMVIQNPRYQVTQFGKPVTLSCSQTLNHNVMYWYQQKSSQAPKLLFHYYDKDFNNEADTPDNFQSRRPNTSFCFLDIRSPGLGDTAMYLCATSSPGGAEAFFGQGTRLTVV.

In this sample, this clone turned up once. The chain recombines TRBV9 with TRBJ2-3, with TRBD1 matching over 8 bases. Germline assignment: CDR1 SGDLS and CDR2 YYNGEE. V lost 4 bases to trimming and J lost 3 bases; unmatched junction nucleotides: 4. This CDR3 has 14 amino acids. The CDR3 bases are TGTGCCAGCAGCCCACGACAGGGGACAGATACGCAGTATTTT. This sequence encodes CASSPRQGTDTQYF.

V and J are TRBV5-4 and TRBJ2-1, with 9 bases lining up with TRBD1. The germline V gene has CDR1 SGHNT and CDR2 YYREEE (reference sequence). The trim removed 2 bases at V and 4 bases at J, leaving 4 bases unmatched. There are 15 residues in the CDR3. CDR3 in DNA: TGTGCCAGCAGCTTACCGGGACAGGGTTACAATGAGCAGTTCTTC. It encodes CASSLPGQGYNEQFF.

The chain recombines TRBV6-4 with TRBJ2-3; a weak D match, TRBD2 (6 bases). Between the trimmed V and J ends, which lost 4 bases and 9 bases, there was a span of 14 bases. CDR1 is MRHNA, CDR2 SNTAGT, per germline. This CDR3 is built from 13 residues. The CDR3 sequence: CASSGGQGGTQYF. Written as DNA, the CDR3 is TGTGCCAGCAGTGGTGGCCAAGGAGGGACGCAGTATTTT.

This chain joins TRBV28 and TRBJ2-5; 8 bases are a match to TRBD2. The junction had 5 bases not matched to a gene; V was cut back by 2 bases and J by 3 bases. Germline V CDR1 and CDR2: MDHEN, SYDVKM. The CDR3 consists of 15 residues. The CDR3 spells CASSLRGGGKETQYF. In DNA form, the CDR3 reads TGTGCCAGCAGTTTAAGGGGCGGGGGGAAAGAGACCCAGTACTTC.

This chain joins TRBV18 and TRBJ2-6, with a tentative D call TRBD1 (5 bases). Deletions cut 3 bases from V and 2 bases from J, with 11 bases between. The CDR3 has 16 residues. CDR1 is KGHSH and CDR2 is LQKENI in the germline V gene. CDR3 coding DNA: TGTGCCAGCTCACCCCTCAGGGCGACTGGGGCCAACGTCCTGACTTTC. Residues: CASSPLRATGANVLTF.

This chain links TRBV7-3 with TRBJ1-2; 7 bases map to TRBD1. Looked up from germline, CDR1 is SGHTA and CDR2 is FQGTGA. The CDR3 length is 14 residues. V gave up 5 bases and J gave up 8 bases; unmatched junction bases: 11. The CDR3 region is CASSQTGSQSGYTF. CDR3 nucleotides: TGTGCCAGCAGCCAGACAGGGTCCCAATCGGGCTACACCTTC.

The J gene is TRBJ2-4, the V gene TRBV19, with D tentatively TRBD1 (6 bases). There are 12 residues in the CDR3. V lost 4 bases and J lost 10, with 11 bases in between. CDR1 LNHDA and CDR2 SQIVND come from the germline V gene (reference sequence). The CDR3 DNA reads TGTGCCAGTAGTACGGACAGTTCGATTCAGTACTTC. The encoded protein is CASSTDSSIQYF. The full variable domain, completed using reference TRBV19 and TRBJ2-4, is DGGITQSPKYLFRKEGQNVTLSCEQNLNHDAMYWYRQDPGQGLRLIYYSQIVNDFQKGDIAEGYSVSREKKESFPLTVTSAQKNPTAFYLCASSTDSSIQYFGAGTRLSVL.

The CDR3 coding sequence is TGTGCCAGCAGTGGGGACAGGGTTTTATGGGAAAAACTGTTTTTT. Its translation: CASSGDRVLWEKLFF. V gene TRBV6-1 combines with J gene TRBJ1-4, with 9 positions matching TRBD1. This CDR3 is 15 amino acids long. The germline gives CDR1 MNHNS, CDR2 SASEGT. The V segment lost 4 bases and the J segment 8 bases; nucleotides outside the gene matches: 8.

This sequence joins TRBV29-1 and TRBJ2-3, with TRBD2 identical over 8 bases. Losses at the gene ends were 5 bases for V and 3 bases for J; bases not matched to a gene: 10. CDR3 length equals 15 residues. CDR1 is SQVTM and CDR2 is ANQGSEA in the germline V gene. CDR3 loop: CSVYQRERWTDTQYF. Written as DNA, the CDR3 is TGCAGCGTTTACCAGCGGGAGAGATGGACAGATACGCAGTATTTT.

This clone came up a few times. V usage is TRBV5-4 and J usage is TRBJ2-1; 8 nucleotides line up with TRBD1. This CDR3 has 17 amino acids. CDR1 is SGHNT and CDR2 is YYREEE in the germline V gene (reference sequence). J lost 0 bases, V lost 0 bases, and 5 bases had no gene match. The CDR3 loop is CASSLAGTGLSYNEQFF. In nucleotides, the CDR3 is TGTGCCAGCAGCTTGGCCGGGACAGGCCTCTCCTACAATGAGCAGTTCTTC.

J is TRBJ1-5 and V is TRBV19; 7 positions agree with TRBD1. Trimming removed 8 bases from V and 0 bases from J; junction bases left unmatched: 10. Germline values: CDR1 LNHDA, CDR2 SQIVND (reference sequence). CDR3 length equals 16 residues. The chain's CDR3 is CASGTQGGGSNQPQHF. The CDR3 DNA reads TGTGCCAGTGGCACCCAAGGGGGCGGTAGCAATCAGCCCCAGCATTTT.

This chain uses TRBV5-8 with TRBJ2-6; 9 bases align to TRBD1. This CDR3 is 18 amino acids long. Trimming cost V 0 bases and J 0 bases; bases outside gene matches: 4. CDR1 and CDR2 from the germline V gene are SGHTS and YDEGEE. The CDR3 is CASSLGTGELSGANVLTF. CDR3 in DNA: TGTGCCAGCAGCTTGGGGACAGGGGAACTCTCTGGGGCCAACGTCCTGACTTTC.

The V call is TRBV7-9, the J call TRBJ1-6, with TRBD1 identical over 8 bases. Trimming at V came to 1 base and at J to 4 bases, leaving 3 bases not matched to a gene. The CDR3 covers 16 residues. Germline CDR1 and CDR2: SEHNR and FQNEAQ (reference sequence). The CDR3 here is CASSLVQGGYNSPLHF. The CDR3 region has the DNA TGTGCCAGCAGCTTAGTACAGGGGGGATATAATTCACCCCTCCACTTT.

This chain connects TRBV7-3 to TRBJ2-6; D ambiguous. Per germline, CDR1 SGHTA and CDR2 FQGTGA. The CDR3 has 16 residues. V lost 6 bases to trimming and J lost 1 base, with 13 bases between them. CDR3 coding DNA: TGTGCCAGCAGTCGCGCCGTTCCTTCTGGGGCCAACGTCCTGACTTTC. The encoded protein is CASSRAVPSGANVLTF.

The chain couples TRBV2 to TRBJ2-7; D not certain. Deletions cut 4 bases from V and 4 bases from J, with 8 bases between. The CDR3 covers 12 residues. Germline V gene lookup returns CDR1 SNHLY and CDR2 FYNNEI. This CDR3 reads CASSAQAYEQYF. In nucleotides, the CDR3 is TGTGCCAGCAGTGCGCAGGCATACGAGCAGTACTTC.

The chain combines TRBV28 with TRBJ2-7, with D uncertain. V lost 3 bases to trimming and J lost 0 bases, with 9 bases between them. Per germline, CDR1 MDHEN and CDR2 SYDVKM. This CDR3 has 14 amino acids. The CDR3 sequence: CASSLVQNSYEQYF. DNA of the CDR3: TGTGCCAGCAGTTTGGTCCAGAACTCCTACGAGCAGTACTTC. Complete variable domain (other parts from reference TRBV28 and TRBJ2-7): DVKVTQSSRYLVKRTGEKVFLECVQDMDHENMFWYRQDPGLGLRLIYFSYDVKMKEKGDIPEGYSVSREKKERFSLILESASTNQTSMYLCASSLVQNSYEQYFGPGTRLTVT.

This sequence joins TRBV4-1 and TRBJ1-3, with D maybe TRBD1 (5 bases). Germline V gene lookup returns CDR1 MGHRA and CDR2 YSYEKL. The CDR3 length is 20 residues. The ends were cut back, 0 bases at V and 0 bases at J, with 21 bases in the middle. As DNA, the CDR3 is TGCGCCAGCAGCCAAGAGCGGACGTTGATGGGGCGCTTCTCTGGAAACACCATATATTTT. It encodes CASSQERTLMGRFSGNTIYF.

The chain joins TRBV5-1 to TRBJ2-5, with 8 bases aligning to TRBD2. The J call may be wrong; the DNA end is better matched by TRBJ2-7. The germline V gene has CDR1 SGHRS and CDR2 YFSETQ. This CDR3 is 15 amino acids long. CDR3 nucleotides: TGCGCCAGCAGCCCGACCCGATCGGGGGGGAGCGAGCAGTACTTC. It yields the protein CASSPTRSGGSEQYF.

The V call is TRBV9, the J call TRBJ2-5, with D possibly matching TRBD1 (7 bases). The tail of the sequence fits TRBJ2-7 better, so the J call may be wrong. Germline V CDR1 and CDR2: SGDLS, YYNGEE. This CDR3 region has 14 residues. In DNA, the CDR3 is TGTGCCAGCAGCGGCAGGGGGGAACCCTACGAGCAGTACTTC. The encoded protein is CASSGRGEPYEQYF.